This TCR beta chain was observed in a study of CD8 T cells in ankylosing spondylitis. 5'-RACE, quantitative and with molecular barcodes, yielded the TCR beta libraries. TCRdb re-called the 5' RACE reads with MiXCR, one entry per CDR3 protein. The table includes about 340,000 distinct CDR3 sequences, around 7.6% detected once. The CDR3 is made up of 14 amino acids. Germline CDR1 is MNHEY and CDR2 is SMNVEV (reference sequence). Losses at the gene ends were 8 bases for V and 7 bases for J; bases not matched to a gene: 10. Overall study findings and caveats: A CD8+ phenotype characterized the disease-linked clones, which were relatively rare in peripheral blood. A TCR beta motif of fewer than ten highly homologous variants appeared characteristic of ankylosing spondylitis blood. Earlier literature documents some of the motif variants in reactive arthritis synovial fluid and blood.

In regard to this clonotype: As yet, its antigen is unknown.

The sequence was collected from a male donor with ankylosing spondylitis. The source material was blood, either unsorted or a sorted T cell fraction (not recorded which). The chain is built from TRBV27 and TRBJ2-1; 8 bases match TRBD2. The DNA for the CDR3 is TGTGCCAGCCATTCCTTAGCGGGGCAAAATGAGCAGTTCTTC. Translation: CASHSLAGQNEQFF.